This is a list of T cell receptor beta chains from one sample in a study of regulatory T cells in long-lasting Graves disease. TCRdb redid the calling of the multiplex PCR reads with MiXCR, one entry per CDR3 protein. The profile shows some 500,000 distinct CDR3 sequences, around 15% of them singletons. The same data also went into a second study, on T cells in Graves' hyperthyroidism and ophthalmopathy.

Material: peripheral blood mononuclear cells (PBMCs), obtained at new diagnosis, from a patient treated with antithyroid drugs. The receptors shown here come from a woman aged 35-65 years with Graves disease. Each CDR3 is given with its conserved first and last residue. Each record gives: V gene, D gene, CDR3 length, clone size, J gene, CDR3 DNA, CDR3 protein. The D gene is left open where the match is weak. Size is omitted from some rows. Given values are once, few, many or a class for expanded clones.

TRBV7-3	NA	12	once	TRBJ2-3	TGTGCCAGCAGCCTCTCAGAGGATACGCAGTATTTT	CASSLSEDTQYF
TRBV12-3/TRBV12-4	NA	16	few	TRBJ1-6	TGTGCCAGCAGCCCCGGCGGACTCTCCTATAATTCACCCCTCCACTTT	CASSPGGLSYNSPLHF
TRBV28	TRBD1	15	many	TRBJ1-5	TGTGCCAGCAGTCCGGGACAGGGGGAGAAACAGCCCCAGCATTTT	CASSPGQGEKQPQHF
TRBV2	NA	11	many	TRBJ1-1	TGTGCCAGCAGTGAAGGGGGGGGAGCTTTCTTT	CASSEGGGAFF
TRBV2	NA	15	many	TRBJ2-5	TGTGCCAGCAGGGAATTTGGACTTTTGGGGGAGACCCAGTACTTC	CASREFGLLGETQYF
TRBV10-3	TRBD2	13	many	TRBJ2-3	TGTGCCACCTTAGCGGGGGCTAAAGATACGCAGTATTTT	CATLAGAKDTQYF
TRBV30	NA	14	many	TRBJ1-5	TGTGCCTGGAGTGGATCGGGGGGCAGTCAGCCCCAGCATTTT	CAWSGSGGSQPQHF
TRBV12-3/TRBV12-4	NA	14	many	TRBJ1-1	TGTGCCAGCCTAGGGGGGGCAAGAAGTACTGAAGCTTTCTTT	CASLGGARSTEAFF
TRBV27	TRBD1	13	NA	TRBJ1-4	TGTGCCAGCACCGGGACAGAGCATTGGAAACTGTTTTTT	CASTGTEHWKLFF
TRBV29-1	NA	14	NA	TRBJ1-3	TGCAGCGTCAACCTCGGCACGGCTGGAAACACCATATATTTT	CSVNLGTAGNTIYF
TRBV5-4	NA	13	NA	TRBJ1-2	TGTGCCAGCAGCCGGGACACTATCCGCGGCTACACCTTC	CASSRDTIRGYTF
TRBV9	NA	14	few	TRBJ1-2	TGTGCCAGCAGCGATCCGACAGCTAACTATGGCTACACCTTC	CASSDPTANYGYTF
TRBV6-2/TRBV6-3	NA	15	few	TRBJ2-7	TGTGCCAGCAGTTACTCGCCGTCGGGGCTCTACGAGCAGTACTTC	CASSYSPSGLYEQYF
TRBV28	NA	13	many	TRBJ1-1	TGTGCCAGCAGTTTAGAGGCAGTTCTAGGAGCTTTCTTT	CASSLEAVLGAFF
TRBV7-9	NA	17	few	TRBJ1-4	TGTGCCAGCAGCCCCTTAAGGGATAATCCATTCAATGAAAAACTGTTTTTT	CASSPLRDNPFNEKLFF
TRBV11-2	TRBD2	15	few	TRBJ2-5	TGTGCCAGCAGCTTAGGTCCGGGGGGGCGAGAGACCCAGTACTTC	CASSLGPGGRETQYF
TRBV5-6	TRBD1	15	few	TRBJ1-4	TGTGCCAGCAGCCAGTGGACAGGGGGGGATGAAAAACTGTTTTTT	CASSQWTGGDEKLFF
TRBV20-1	NA	11	few	TRBJ2-2	TGCAGTGCTTTGGGGGCCGGGGAGCTGTTTTTT	CSALGAGELFF
TRBV11-2	TRBD1	15	many	TRBJ2-7	TGTGCCAGCAGCTTCATTACAGGGGGGACCTACGAGCAGTACTTC	CASSFITGGTYEQYF
TRBV29-1	TRBD1	14	many	TRBJ1-2	TGCAGCGCGCAAGCCCGAAACAGGGGCTCTGGCTACACCTTC	CSAQARNRGSGYTF
TRBV6-2/TRBV6-3	TRBD1	14	NA	TRBJ1-5	TGTGCCAGCAGTGGAACAGGGGGGGTTGAGCCCCAGCATTTT	CASSGTGGVEPQHF
TRBV19	TRBD1	16	few	TRBJ1-6	TGTGCCAGTAGTACACAGGGGTGGCTCAATAATTCACCCCTCCACTTT	CASSTQGWLNNSPLHF
TRBV6-1	TRBD1	15	NA	TRBJ1-3	TGTGCCAGCAGACAGGGGGCAGGGATTGGAAACACCATATATTTT	CASRQGAGIGNTIYF
TRBV28	TRBD1	14	many	TRBJ1-2	TGTGCCAGCACCACAGGGGAGTTAAACTATGGCTACACCTTC	CASTTGELNYGYTF
TRBV7-9	NA	15	NA	TRBJ1-3	TGTGCCAGCAGCTTAACGGAGGTCCCCGGAAACACCATATATTTT	CASSLTEVPGNTIYF
TRBV5-6	TRBD1	16	NA	TRBJ1-6	TGTGCCAGCAGCTCAGTGGGACAGGGATTCAATTCACCCCTCCACTTT	CASSSVGQGFNSPLHF
TRBV7-8	NA	15	many	TRBJ2-1	TGTGCCAGCAGCTTCGGGGACTCCTCCTACAATGAGCAGTTCTTC	CASSFGDSSYNEQFF
TRBV12-3/TRBV12-4	TRBD1	13	many	TRBJ1-2	TGTGCCAGCAGTTCGGGACAGGGTAACGGCTACACCTTC	CASSSGQGNGYTF
TRBV7-9	NA	14	few	TRBJ1-2	TGTGCCAGCAGCCCAACCTCTACGGGGTATGGCTACACCTTC	CASSPTSTGYGYTF
TRBV29-1	TRBD1	15	many	TRBJ1-1	TGCAGCGCCGCCAGCGGACAGGGAGGGAACACTGAAGCTTTCTTT	CSAASGQGGNTEAFF
TRBV9	TRBD1	14	few	TRBJ2-1	TGTGCCAGCAGCTTTAGACAGGGGGACGATGAGCAGTTCTTC	CASSFRQGDDEQFF
TRBV9	NA	15	few	TRBJ2-1	TGTGCCAGCAGCGGGGGCAACCGCAGGTACAATGAGCAGTTCTTC	CASSGGNRRYNEQFF
TRBV12-3/TRBV12-4	NA	13	NA	TRBJ1-2	TGTGCCAGCACCCTTGGGCGTGGGGCTGGCTACACCTTC	CASTLGRGAGYTF
TRBV27	TRBD2	18	many	TRBJ2-2	TGTGCCAGCAGTTCCCAGTCTGCGGGACTAGCGAGAACCGGGGAGCTGTTTTTT	CASSSQSAGLARTGELFF
TRBV19	TRBD1	15	many	TRBJ1-5	TGTGCCAGTAGTACGGGGACAGGGCACAATCAGCCCCAGCATTTT	CASSTGTGHNQPQHF